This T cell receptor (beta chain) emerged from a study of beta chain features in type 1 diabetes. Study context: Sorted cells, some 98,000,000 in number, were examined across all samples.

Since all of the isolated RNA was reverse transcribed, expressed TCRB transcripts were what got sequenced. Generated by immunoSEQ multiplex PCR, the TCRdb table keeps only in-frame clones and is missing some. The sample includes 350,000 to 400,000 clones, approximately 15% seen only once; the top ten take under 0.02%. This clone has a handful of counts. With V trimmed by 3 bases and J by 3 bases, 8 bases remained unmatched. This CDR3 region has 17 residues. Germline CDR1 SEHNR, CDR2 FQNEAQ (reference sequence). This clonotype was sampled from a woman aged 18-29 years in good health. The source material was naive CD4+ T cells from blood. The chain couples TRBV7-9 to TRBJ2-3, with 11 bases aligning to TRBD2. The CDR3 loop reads CASSFSLAGGLTDTQYF. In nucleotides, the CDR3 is TGTGCCAGCAGCTTCTCTCTAGCGGGAGGATTGACAGATACGCAGTATTTT.